These 21 T cell receptor beta chains were sequenced from one sample in a study of T cell responses to AZD1222 COVID-19 vaccine (TCRdb year 2021). This specimen's time point label, interpreted: baseline before first vaccination. To prepare the library, the immunoSEQ multiplex PCR assay was applied. As stored in TCRdb, this immuneACCESS dataset retains in-frame rearrangements with V and J assigned. A fraction of the clones does not appear; measured against another copy, unresolved V genes explain less than half of the discrepancy, and the remainder lacks a known reason. For this sample the table gives some 80,000 clones, of which approximately 90% were detected only once. Clones ranked in the top ten supply approximately 5.4% of the sample. This sample comprised peripheral blood, obtained on day 0 of AZD1222 vaccination. The receptors stem from an adult in good health.

The V gene is TRBV14, the J gene TRBJ1-2; the D gene is possibly TRBD1 (5 bases). Trimming removed 2 bases from V and 2 bases from J, with 12 bases in between. The CDR3 has 15 amino acids. CDR1 is SGHDN and CDR2 is FVKESK in the germline V gene. The CDR3 loop reads CASSQLGTENYGYTF. In nucleotides, the CDR3 is TGTGCCAGCAGCCAACTTGGGACGGAAAACTATGGCTACACCTTC.

This clone was detected only a few times. The chain couples TRBV30 to TRBJ2-1; perhaps TRBD2 as D (5 bases). V lost 5 bases to trimming and J lost 4 bases, with 12 bases between them. The CDR3 consists of 13 residues. Germline lookup yields CDR1 GTSNPN and CDR2 SVGIG (reference sequence). The DNA for the CDR3 is TGTGCCTGGGCTCGCGGGTTTTACAATGAGCAGTTCTTC. As protein: CAWARGFYNEQFF.

The genes are TRBV3-1 (or the pseudogene TRBV3-2) and TRBJ1-6, with TRBD1 matching over 8 bases. CDR3 length: 15 amino acids. V was clipped by 1 base and J by 8 bases; unmatched bases: 4. Looked up from germline, CDR1 is LGHDT and CDR2 is YNNKEL (reference sequence). The CDR3 DNA reads TGTGCCAGCAGCCAAGTCGACAGGGGCGATTCACCCCTCCACTTT. The encoded protein is CASSQVDRGDSPLHF.

J is TRBJ1-5 and V is TRBV25-1, with D unresolved. The CDR3 length is 14 residues. With 1 base removed from V and 8 bases from J, the gap between germline ends came to 12 bases. Germline V gene data show CDR1 as MGHDK and CDR2 as SYGVNS. This CDR3 reads CASSESWAVEPQHF. The CDR3 DNA sequence: TGTGCCAGCAGTGAATCCTGGGCCGTCGAGCCCCAGCATTTT.

V gene TRBV2 combines with J gene TRBJ1-5; D uncertain. CDR3 size: 14 residues. Germline V CDR1 and CDR2: SNHLY, FYNNEI. V lost 5 bases and J lost 6, with 14 bases in between. The CDR3 loop reads CASSSETVGQPQHF. CDR3 in DNA: TGTGCCAGCAGTTCGGAGACGGTGGGTCAGCCCCAGCATTTT.

The V call is TRBV4-2, the J call TRBJ2-3; 13 nucleotides agree with TRBD2. Losses at the gene ends were 1 base for V and 7 bases for J; bases not matched to a gene: 5. The germline gives CDR1 LGHNA, CDR2 YNFKEQ. The CDR3 spans 16 residues. CDR3 protein: CASSQGTSGGQNTQYF. The CDR3 DNA is TGTGCCAGCAGCCAAGGGACTAGCGGGGGCCAAAATACGCAGTATTTT.

The V and J genes are TRBV5-1 and TRBJ1-3, with 7 bases that match TRBD1. V lost 2 bases to trimming and J lost 0 bases; unmatched junction nucleotides: 11. CDR3 size: 18 residues. Germline CDR1 and CDR2: SGHRS and YFSETQ. The CDR3 here is CASSFWGLRDSSGNTIYF. The CDR3 DNA is TGCGCCAGCAGCTTTTGGGGCCTACGGGACAGCTCTGGAAACACCATATATTTT.

The rearrangement uses TRBV28 and TRBJ1-5; maybe TRBD1 (6 bases). The V gene's germline CDR1 is MDHEN and CDR2 SYDVKM. Trimming cost V 6 bases and J 7 bases, with 16 bases left between them. CDR3 size: 14 residues. The CDR3, as DNA: TGTGCCAGCAGATCGACAGGATCGCGGCAGCCCCAGCATTTT. Translation: CASRSTGSRQPQHF.

A single count supports this clone. V usage is TRBV7-9 and J usage is TRBJ1-1; a weak D match, TRBD1 (5 bases). The V and J ends lost 11 bases and 0 bases respectively, with 10 bases between them. CDR3 size: 12 residues. Germline values: CDR1 SEHNR, CDR2 FQNEAQ (reference sequence). This chain's CDR3 is CAGGWLNTEAFF. CDR3 coding DNA: TGTGCCGGGGGTTGGCTGAACACTGAAGCTTTCTTT.

The chain employs TRBV28 and TRBJ1-2; 7 positions match TRBD1. V shed 4 bases, J shed 3 bases, and the junction held 8 bases outside the gene matches. This CDR3 is built from 15 residues. CDR1 is MDHEN and CDR2 is SYDVKM in the germline V gene. CDR3 nucleotides: TGTGCCAGCAGTTCCCCCGGGACAGCCCACTATGGCTACACCTTC. This translates into CASSSPGTAHYGYTF.

The chain joins TRBV5-4 to TRBJ1-1; 7 bases fit TRBD1. J was trimmed by 0 bases and V by 4 bases; bases with no gene match: 15. The CDR3 runs to 18 residues. Germline CDR1 SGHNT, CDR2 YYREEE (reference sequence). CDR3 sequence (DNA): TGTGCCAGCAGCCCCGTCCCTACAGGGGTACAACTGAACACTGAAGCTTTCTTT. Protein: CASSPVPTGVQLNTEAFF.

The V gene is TRBV11-2, the J gene TRBJ2-7; 7 nucleotides match TRBD1. With 5 bases clipped from V and 1 base from J, the junction kept 11 bases outside the gene matches. Germline lookup yields CDR1 SGHAT and CDR2 FQNNGV. The CDR3 sequence is 16 residues long. CDR3 sequence (DNA): TGTGCCAGCAGCCCCCAAACAGGGGAGAAGTCCTACGAGCAGTACTTC. It translates to CASSPQTGEKSYEQYF.

The chain employs TRBV5-5 and TRBJ1-3; the D is unclear. V was shortened by 3 bases and J by 0 bases, with 7 bases between the two germline ends. CDR3 size: 14 residues. Germline-derived CDR1 and CDR2 are SGHKS and YYEKEE (reference sequence). As DNA, the CDR3 is TGTGCCAGCAGCTACGGGAGCTCTGGAAACACCATATATTTT. Translated: CASSYGSSGNTIYF.

The V gene is TRBV7-8, the J gene TRBJ2-5; D not certain. The CDR3 sequence is 18 residues long. V lost 4 bases to trimming and J lost 3 bases, with 24 bases between them. Germline-derived CDR1 and CDR2 are SGHVS and FQNEAQ. CDR3 protein: CASSSRPVRPALEETQYF. Here the CDR3 DNA reads TGTGCCAGCAGCTCAAGGCCTGTAAGGCCGGCCCTGGAAGAGACCCAGTACTTC.

Only one count was recorded for this clone. The V call is TRBV2, the J call TRBJ1-2; 8 nucleotides agree with TRBD1. Germline values: CDR1 SNHLY, CDR2 FYNNEI. After removal of 6 bases from V and 7 bases from J, the junction contained 7 bases not matched to a gene. CDR3 length: 13 amino acids. This chain's CDR3 is CASSGARGPGYTF. CDR3 in DNA: TGTGCCAGCAGCGGCGCCAGGGGGCCTGGCTACACCTTC.

This clone was counted a single time. The V and J genes are TRBV5-1 and TRBJ2-6; D uncertain. CDR3 length: 15 residues. V was clipped by 0 bases and J by 3 bases, with 7 bases between them. Germline values: CDR1 SGHRS, CDR2 YFSETQ. The CDR3 is CASSLVSFGANVLTF. The CDR3 bases are TGCGCCAGCAGCTTGGTGTCTTTTGGGGCCAACGTCCTGACTTTC.

V usage is TRBV2 and J usage is TRBJ2-5, with 8 bases fitting TRBD1. V shed 3 bases and J 4 bases; nucleotides not matched to a gene: 4. Germline loops: CDR1 SNHLY, CDR2 FYNNEI. The CDR3 covers 14 residues. Here the CDR3 DNA reads TGTGCCAGCAGTGATCAGGGGGCGGGAGAGACCCAGTACTTC. It is translated as CASSDQGAGETQYF.

CDR3 DNA: TGCGCCAGCAGCTTGTTACCTAGCGGGGGGGAGGAGACCCAGTACTTC. It encodes CASSLLPSGGEETQYF. The genes are TRBV5-1 and TRBJ2-5; TRBD2 matches at 12 bases. The length of the CDR3 is 16 residues. With 1 base clipped from V and 5 bases from J, the junction kept 6 bases outside the gene matches. Per germline, CDR1 SGHRS and CDR2 YFSETQ.

The chain links TRBV25-1 to TRBJ1-6; D gene unclear. Germline V lookup: CDR1 MGHDK, CDR2 SYGVNS. The CDR3 runs to 15 residues. V was pared by 1 base and J by 7 bases, with 11 bases between. The CDR3 DNA reads TGTGCCAGCAGTGAATCTTCACCTACCAATTCACCCCTCCACTTT. Translation: CASSESSPTNSPLHF.

The chain employs TRBV11-3 and TRBJ1-1; a possible D gene is TRBD1 (6 bases). CDR3 length equals 14 residues. V was trimmed by 3 bases and J by 5 bases, leaving 13 bases between them. Germline-derived CDR1 and CDR2 are SGHNT and YENEEA. CDR3 sequence: CASSLTGQTTEAFF. The CDR3, as DNA: TGTGCCAGCAGCTTGACTGGACAGACGACTGAAGCTTTCTTT.

The V and J genes are TRBV6-5 and TRBJ1-6; the D gene is possibly TRBD1 (5 bases). The germline CDR1 and CDR2 sequences are MNHEY and SVGAGI. The CDR3 contains 13 residues. The V end lost 6 bases, the J end lost 4 bases, and 7 bases lay between the germline ends. The CDR3 loop reads CASRTAYNSPLHF. The CDR3, as DNA: TGTGCCAGCAGGACAGCTTATAATTCACCCCTCCACTTT.